There are a few counts of the clone carrying this TCR beta chain. Authors' processing steps: Using reference gene primer amplification, nucleated cell counts were estimated. Clones were sequenced by immunoSEQ multiplex PCR, and TCRdb holds only the in-frame ones, with some missing. V, J and clone size were drawn from that table, and D and trimming were deduced from the DNA. The data hold approximately 23,000 clones, with 80% to 95% observed a single time. This sample was included in a study of blood T cell repertoires in COVID-19. Germline CDR1 reads SNHLY; CDR2 reads FYNNEI. This CDR3 spans 14 amino acids. The V and J ends lost 3 bases and 8 bases, in that order; junction bases with no gene match: 6.

This receptor was obtained from a man between 65 and 79 years old with acute or convalescent COVID-19. This chain links TRBV2 with TRBJ2-1; 8 bases line up with TRBD2. Sequencing was done on a sample of peripheral blood. This chain's CDR3 is CASSDRLAGYEQFF. In DNA, the CDR3 is TGTGCCAGCAGTGACCGCCTAGCGGGCTATGAGCAGTTCTTC.